The 13 T cell receptor beta chains below come from one sample, sequenced in a study of T cells in women clearing cervical HPV infection. Assay: immunoSEQ multiplex PCR; the TCRdb copy retains only in-frame clones and omits some. The repertoire table contains tens of thousands of clones. Sequencing input: blood buffy coat. The receptors were sampled from a woman between 18 and 75 years old with a cervical HPV16 infection that either progressed to CIN3+ or cleared (not recorded which).

A remark on this clone: The observed sequence ends 3 residues before the CDR3 terminus, with the missing tail filled in from the germline J gene. The rearrangement joins TRBV10-2 to TRBJ1-2, with 7 positions matching TRBD1. Germline values: CDR1 WSHSY, CDR2 SAAADI. V was clipped by 5 bases and J by 4 bases; unmatched bases: 1. There are 12 residues in the CDR3. CDR3 loop: CASSRDSYGYTF. The covered CDR3 bases are TGCGCCAGCAGTCGGGACAGCTATGGC.

Turning to this clone: With the read ending 3 residues before the CDR3 end, the germline J gene is used to fill in that end. V gene TRBV7-9 combines with J gene TRBJ1-1, with D perhaps matching TRBD1 (5 bases). V was cut by 6 bases and J by 2 bases, with 10 bases left in between. Germline V gene data show CDR1 as SEHNR and CDR2 as FQNEAQ (reference sequence). The CDR3 covers 13 residues. The CDR3 loop is CASSGQVNTEAFF. Partial CDR3 DNA: TGTGCCAGCAGTGGACAAGTTAACACTGAA.

About this clone itself: The read terminates 3 residues ahead of where the CDR3 ends, so the germline J gene completes it. The identical CDR3 is also encoded by other nucleotide sequences in the sample. The genes are TRBV12-5 and TRBJ2-1; no reliable D call. The germline V gene has CDR1 LGHNT and CDR2 FRNRAP. The CDR3 extends over 16 amino acids. The V end lost 0 bases, the J end lost 4 bases, and 13 bases lay between the germline ends. CDR3 DNA (partial): TGTGCTAGTGGTTTGGTACCTAGGTTCCGGTACAATGAG. Protein: CASGLVPRFRYNE. In full, the CDR3 reads CASGLVPRFRYNEQFF.

Regarding this clone: Coverage ceases 3 residues before the CDR3 finishes, and the germline J gene fills in the end. The J gene is TRBJ2-1, the V gene TRBV19, with 14 bases aligning to TRBD2. CDR3 size: 15 residues. Germline V CDR1 and CDR2: LNHDA, SQIVND (reference sequence). V lost 2 bases and J lost 8; bases outside the gene matches: 2. The chain's CDR3 is CASSIRLAGGDEQFF. CDR3 bases read: TGTGCCAGTAGTATAAGACTAGCGGGAGGGGATGAG.

Regarding this clone: Read coverage stops 3 residues before the CDR3 terminus; the germline J gene supplies the remainder. The chain has TRBV10-3 and TRBJ2-1; no clear D gene. Trimming removed 5 bases at V and 1 base at J, with 15 bases between. This CDR3 is 16 amino acids long. Germline values: CDR1 ENHRY, CDR2 SYGVKD. The chain's CDR3 is CAISMSGNWSYNEQFF. CDR3 DNA, as far as it was read: TGTGCCATCAGTATGTCAGGAAATTGGTCCTACAATGAG.

Notes on this clone: Compared with germline, one end of the junction differs, possibly owing to a read error. The read ends 3 residues before the CDR3 terminus; that terminus is restored from the germline J gene. The rearrangement uses TRBV4-2 and TRBJ1-1; a weak D match, TRBD1 (5 bases). The CDR3 runs to 16 residues. CDR1 is LGHNA and CDR2 is YNFKEQ in the germline V gene. CDR3 DNA (partial): TGCGCCAGCAGCCAAGAGGGGCCCGGTCGGAACACTGAA. Residues: CASSQEGPGRNTE. In full, the CDR3 is CASSQEGPGRNTEAFF.

The covered CDR3 bases are TGCAGCGTTGAAAGGGACAGGGTCTACAATGAG. Amino acid sequence: CSVERDRVYNE. The whole CDR3 protein is CSVERDRVYNEQFF. The chain combines TRBV29-1 with TRBJ2-1, with 9 bases matching TRBD1. Read data end 3 residues before the CDR3 end; the end is taken from the germline J gene. The CDR3 length is 14 residues. The V gene end was trimmed by 2 bases and the J gene end by 3 bases; junction bases not matched to a gene: 2. Germline-derived CDR1 and CDR2 are SQVTM and ANQGSEA.

Comments on this clone: The read halts 3 residues ahead of the CDR3 end, with the missing end drawn from the germline J gene. This chain connects TRBV6-4 to TRBJ1-2; D call uncertain. The CDR3 length is 15 residues. Germline lookup yields CDR1 MRHNA and CDR2 SNTAGT. V lost 6 bases and J 5 bases, leaving 19 bases between the germline ends. Here the CDR3 reads CASRERKGLRYGYTF. Incomplete CDR3 DNA: TGTGCCAGCAGGGAACGAAAGGGCTTAAGGTATGGC.

Regarding this clone: The CDR3 goes on 3 residues after the read ends, and that part is filled in from the germline J gene. The chain combines TRBV5-1 with TRBJ1-2, with D perhaps matching TRBD1 (6 bases). The CDR3 contains 15 residues. Germline assignment: CDR1 SGHRS and CDR2 YFSETQ. This CDR3 reads CASSSVATGGAGYTF. Incomplete CDR3 DNA: TGCGCCAGCAGCTCGGTGGCCACGGGGGGCGCGGGC.

Turning to this clone: The read stops 3 residues short of the end of the CDR3; the missing end is completed from the germline J gene. The chain employs TRBV7-8 and TRBJ2-7, with D uncertain. With 1 base removed from V and 0 bases from J, the gap between germline ends came to 10 bases. Germline CDR1 and CDR2: SGHVS and FQNEAQ. The CDR3 is made up of 15 amino acids. The CDR3 DNA, read in part, is TGTGCCAGCAGCTTAGAGGCAGGAAGCTCCTACGAG. Its translation: CASSLEAGSSYE. The CDR3 as a whole reads CASSLEAGSSYEQYF.

Note on this clone: With the read ending 3 residues before the CDR3 end, the germline J gene is used to fill in that end. The chain carries TRBV30 and TRBJ2-2, with TRBD2 matching 10 bases. The CDR3 extends over 18 amino acids. V lost 1 base, J lost 5 bases, and 13 bases stayed unmatched. CDR1 and CDR2 (germline): GTSNPN, SVGIG (reference sequence). The CDR3 sequence: CAWSGLALAGVYTGELFF. CDR3 DNA (partial): TGTGCCTGGAGTGGACTCGCCCTAGCGGGAGTATATACCGGGGAG. Full variable domain (rest looked up from reference TRBV30 and TRBJ2-2): SQTIHQWPATLVQPVGSPLSLECTVEGTSNPNLYWYRQAAGRGLQLLFYSVGIGQISSEVPQNLSASRPQDRQFILSSKKLLLSDSGFYLCAWSGLALAGVYTGELFFGEGSRLTVL.

The CDR3 bases that were read are TGTGCCAGTAGTATCAGGATAGGATTCTACAATGAG. As protein: CASSIRIGFYNE. The full CDR3 protein is CASSIRIGFYNEQFF. The chain is built from TRBV19 and TRBJ2-1; D unclear. Coverage ceases 3 residues before the CDR3 finishes, and the germline J gene fills in the end. This CDR3 region has 15 residues. The V gene lost 3 bases and the J gene lost 3 bases, with 12 bases spanning the gap. The V gene's germline CDR1 is LNHDA and CDR2 SQIVND (reference sequence).

In regard to this clone: The read ends 3 residues early relative to the CDR3; the germline J gene fills the gap. The gene calls are TRBV11-3 and TRBJ2-3; D is unresolved. Trimming took 1 base from V and 4 from J, leaving 9 bases between them. This CDR3 is built from 14 residues. Germline values: CDR1 SGHNT, CDR2 YENEEA. The CDR3 protein is CASSLGRSSDTQYF. The sequenced CDR3 bases are TGTGCCAGCAGCTTAGGTCGTAGTTCAGATACG.